Listed below are T cell receptor beta chains from one sample, sequenced in a study of T cell responses to AZD1222 COVID-19 vaccine. The method was immunoSEQ multiplex PCR; TCRdb's version includes in-frame clones alone and lacks a portion of them. The data contain 130,000 to 150,000 clones, around 90% of them seen just once; the ten biggest clones take up about 5.5%. The sample was peripheral blood, taken on day 0 of AZD1222 vaccination. These receptors were taken from an adult in good health. Both conserved end residues are part of each CDR3. The order of the fields is CDR3 DNA, CDR3 protein, CDR3 length, D gene, J gene, clone size, V gene. A D gene is named only where the DNA matches it firmly. For some rows the clone size is stated as once, few or many, or as a class when expanded; others skip it.

cdr3_nt: TGCGCCACCCAACCCTATCCAACAGGGGCCCAATTCTCCTACGAGCAGTACTTC
cdr3_aa: CATQPYPTGAQFSYEQYF
cdr3_length: 18
d_call: TRBD1
j_call: TRBJ2-7
clone_size: few
v_call: TRBV5-1

cdr3_nt: TGTGCCAGCAGCCCACAGGGGGCCGGGGAGCTGTTTTTT
cdr3_aa: CASSPQGAGELFF
cdr3_length: 13
d_call: TRBD1
j_call: TRBJ2-2
clone_size: .
v_call: TRBV11-2

cdr3_nt: TGTGCCAGCAGCGTAGGAGTGGGAAGGACTAATGAAAAACTGTTTTTT
cdr3_aa: CASSVGVGRTNEKLFF
cdr3_length: 16
d_call: .
j_call: TRBJ1-4
clone_size: .
v_call: TRBV9

cdr3_nt: TGTGCCAGCAGCTTAAACCCGGGACTAGCGGGCAATGAGCAGTTCTTC
cdr3_aa: CASSLNPGLAGNEQFF
cdr3_length: 16
d_call: TRBD2
j_call: TRBJ2-1
clone_size: .
v_call: TRBV7-3

cdr3_nt: TGCGCCAGCAGCTTGGCCAGAGCTAGCGGGAGTGTCGTGGATGAGCAGTTCTTC
cdr3_aa: CASSLARASGSVVDEQFF
cdr3_length: 18
d_call: TRBD2
j_call: TRBJ2-1
clone_size: .
v_call: TRBV5-1

cdr3_nt: TGTGCCAGCAGTTTTTGGGGTTATGGCTACACCTTC
cdr3_aa: CASSFWGYGYTF
cdr3_length: 12
d_call: .
j_call: TRBJ1-2
clone_size: .
v_call: TRBV28

cdr3_nt: TGTGCCAGCAGTGACAAGCGGCTCACAGATACGCAGTATTTT
cdr3_aa: CASSDKRLTDTQYF
cdr3_length: 14
d_call: .
j_call: TRBJ2-3
clone_size: .
v_call: TRBV2

cdr3_nt: TGTGCCAGCAGTTTCGGGAAGGGGGCTTACAATGAGCAGTTCTTC
cdr3_aa: CASSFGKGAYNEQFF
cdr3_length: 15
d_call: TRBD1
j_call: TRBJ2-1
clone_size: .
v_call: TRBV28

cdr3_nt: TGTGCCAGCAGTCTCGGACTGGTTACCTACGAGCAGTACTTC
cdr3_aa: CASSLGLVTYEQYF
cdr3_length: 14
d_call: .
j_call: TRBJ2-7
clone_size: .
v_call: TRBV28

cdr3_nt: TGTGCCAGCAGCTTAGATTCTTGGAACAATGAGCAGTTCTTC
cdr3_aa: CASSLDSWNNEQFF
cdr3_length: 14
d_call: .
j_call: TRBJ2-1
clone_size: .
v_call: TRBV11-3

cdr3_nt: TGTGCCAGTAGGCTGACAGGGGGAAACACTGAAGCTTTCTTT
cdr3_aa: CASRLTGGNTEAFF
cdr3_length: 14
d_call: TRBD1
j_call: TRBJ1-1
clone_size: .
v_call: TRBV19

cdr3_nt: TGTGCCAGCAGCCAAGGGAACCGGGCCCCTGGGGAAAAACTGTTTTTT
cdr3_aa: CASSQGNRAPGEKLFF
cdr3_length: 16
d_call: .
j_call: TRBJ1-4
clone_size: .
v_call: TRBV14

cdr3_nt: TGTGCCAGCGCAGGGGTTGGGGTCAATCAGCCCCAGCATTTT
cdr3_aa: CASAGVGVNQPQHF
cdr3_length: 14
d_call: .
j_call: TRBJ1-5
clone_size: .
v_call: TRBV25-1

cdr3_nt: TGTGCCAGCAGGCTGACAGGGGCGAGGAGTGCCCTCCACTTT
cdr3_aa: CASRLTGARSALHF
cdr3_length: 14
d_call: TRBD1
j_call: TRBJ1-6
clone_size: .
v_call: TRBV27

cdr3_nt: TGTGCCAGCAGTTTAACGGGACAGGGGGCGTCTGGGGCCAACGTCCTGACTTTC
cdr3_aa: CASSLTGQGASGANVLTF
cdr3_length: 18
d_call: TRBD1
j_call: TRBJ2-6
clone_size: .
v_call: TRBV27

cdr3_nt: TGTGCCTCTAAGGACGGCCATAGCAATCAGCCCCAGCATTTT
cdr3_aa: CASKDGHSNQPQHF
cdr3_length: 14
d_call: .
j_call: TRBJ1-5
clone_size: .
v_call: TRBV10-3

cdr3_nt: TGTGCCAGCCAGTGGGGTGATTCACCCCTCCACTTT
cdr3_aa: CASQWGDSPLHF
cdr3_length: 12
d_call: .
j_call: TRBJ1-6
clone_size: .
v_call: TRBV19

cdr3_nt: TGCGCCAGCAGTCATAGCGGACAGGGGGCTCACTACGAGCAGTACTTC
cdr3_aa: CASSHSGQGAHYEQYF
cdr3_length: 16
d_call: TRBD1
j_call: TRBJ2-7
clone_size: .
v_call: TRBV4-3

cdr3_nt: TGTGCCAGCAGCTTAGTCCAGGGGGGAGCCAAAAACATTCAGTACTTC
cdr3_aa: CASSLVQGGAKNIQYF
cdr3_length: 16
d_call: .
j_call: TRBJ2-4
clone_size: .
v_call: TRBV7-9

cdr3_nt: TGTGCCAGCAGTGGGGACAGGGTGGGCTATGGCTACACCTTC
cdr3_aa: CASSGDRVGYGYTF
cdr3_length: 14
d_call: TRBD1
j_call: TRBJ1-2
clone_size: .
v_call: TRBV2

cdr3_nt: TGCGCCAGCAGCCGGGTAGCGGGAGGGCGATACGAGCAGTACTTC
cdr3_aa: CASSRVAGGRYEQYF
cdr3_length: 15
d_call: TRBD2
j_call: TRBJ2-7
clone_size: .
v_call: TRBV5-1

cdr3_nt: TGTGCCAGCAGTCCAGGACTAGCGGGCACCGGGGAGCTGTTTTTT
cdr3_aa: CASSPGLAGTGELFF
cdr3_length: 15
d_call: TRBD2
j_call: TRBJ2-2
clone_size: .
v_call: TRBV6-5

cdr3_nt: TGTGCCAGCAGCCAAGGGTACTGGGCCCAGTACTTC
cdr3_aa: CASSQGYWAQYF
cdr3_length: 12
d_call: .
j_call: TRBJ2-5
clone_size: .
v_call: TRBV14

cdr3_nt: TGTGCCAGCAGTTTTGGACTGGAGGGTAATGAGCAGTTCTTC
cdr3_aa: CASSFGLEGNEQFF
cdr3_length: 14
d_call: .
j_call: TRBJ2-1
clone_size: .
v_call: TRBV27

cdr3_nt: TGTGCCAGCAGTCCGGGCCCCACTCGGGAAACTTTCTTT
cdr3_aa: CASSPGPTRETFF
cdr3_length: 13
d_call: .
j_call: TRBJ1-1
clone_size: .
v_call: TRBV27

cdr3_nt: TGTGCCAGCAGCCTACGGACGGGACTAGCGCACAGCTCCTACGAGCAGTACTTC
cdr3_aa: CASSLRTGLAHSSYEQYF
cdr3_length: 18
d_call: TRBD2
j_call: TRBJ2-7
clone_size: .
v_call: TRBV14

cdr3_nt: TGTGCCAGCAGCGTAGTGGGAGGAGAAGCATCACCCCTCCACTTT
cdr3_aa: CASSVVGGEASPLHF
cdr3_length: 15
d_call: .
j_call: TRBJ1-6
clone_size: .
v_call: TRBV9

cdr3_nt: TGTGCCAGCAGTCCTCGACAGGGATTTACCTACGAGCAGTACTTC
cdr3_aa: CASSPRQGFTYEQYF
cdr3_length: 15
d_call: TRBD1
j_call: TRBJ2-7
clone_size: once
v_call: TRBV6-5

cdr3_nt: TGTGCCAGCTCAGCCCAGACAGGCGCAGAGCAGTTCTTC
cdr3_aa: CASSAQTGAEQFF
cdr3_length: 13
d_call: .
j_call: TRBJ2-1
clone_size: .
v_call: TRBV18

cdr3_nt: TGTGCCAGCAGTCCCCCGCCCGCTGCGCAGCCCCAGCATTTT
cdr3_aa: CASSPPPAAQPQHF
cdr3_length: 14
d_call: .
j_call: TRBJ1-5
clone_size: .
v_call: TRBV28

cdr3_nt: TGTGCCAGCAGCCAAGTAGAGACAAGAACTTACAATGAGCAGTTCTTC
cdr3_aa: CASSQVETRTYNEQFF
cdr3_length: 16
d_call: .
j_call: TRBJ2-1
clone_size: .
v_call: TRBV4-2

cdr3_nt: TGTGCCAGCAGTTGGCTGACAGGGAAGAACACTGAAGCTTTCTTT
cdr3_aa: CASSWLTGKNTEAFF
cdr3_length: 15
d_call: TRBD1
j_call: TRBJ1-1
clone_size: .
v_call: TRBV6-2/TRBV6-3